The entry below gives a single T cell receptor beta chain sequence along with its context. Followed longitudinally, the Seattle patients had been enrolled during active infection. The data derive from a study of blood T cell repertoires in COVID-19. CDR3 length: 11 residues. Germline V CDR1 and CDR2: MNHEY, SVGAGI. V dropped 8 bases and J dropped 3 bases, with 8 bases sitting between them. TCRdb keeps only in-frame clones here, not all; method: immunoSEQ multiplex PCR. This table has about 150,000 clones, 85% appearing once. This sequence was found in a woman aged 55-75 years with COVID-19, enrolled during active disease. Sequenced material: peripheral blood. This rearrangement joins TRBV6-5 to TRBJ2-7; D is perhaps TRBD2 (6 bases). This CDR3 reads CASGTDYEQYF. The CDR3 nucleotides read TGTGCCAGCGGGACTGACTACGAGCAGTACTTC.